This TCR beta chain was sequenced during a study of blood T cell repertoires in COVID-19. Study-wide background: From the United States, Italy and Spain came samples of acute and convalescent COVID-19. T cells, B-cell-depleted T cells, or PBMCs supplied cDNA or gDNA.

The CDR3 covers 13 residues. The trim removed 4 bases at V and 5 bases at J, leaving 2 bases unmatched. The germline V gene has CDR1 LGHNA and CDR2 YSLEER. Per the original data handling: Amplified reference gene primers provided the basis for estimating nucleated cell counts. The protocol was immunoSEQ multiplex PCR, while the TCRdb copy is restricted to in-frame clones and leaves out a portion. V and J calls and clone size are copied from that table; D and trimming were computed from the DNA. The table has about 100,000 clones, almost 90% seen once. This clone was counted a few times. Material for sequencing was peripheral blood. V is TRBV4-3 and J is TRBJ1-5, with TRBD1 matching 7 bases. This receptor was obtained from a human donor in a cohort sampled during active COVID-19. CDR3 sequence: CASSPGQDQPQHF. The CDR3 DNA is TGCGCCAGCAGCCCCGGACAGGATCAGCCCCAGCATTTT.